This TCR beta chain was profiled in a study of blood T cell repertoires in COVID-19. Study context: Whether acute or convalescent, the COVID-19 samples came from the United States, Italy and Spain.

Participants came from under 30 US areas, aged roughly 18 to 95 years. Donors in Cohort 3 who had recovered were those with two negative PCRs, healthcare professional clearance, or resolution of their symptoms. The assay was immunoSEQ multiplex PCR, and TCRdb's table has in-frame clones only and misses some. The top ten hold roughly 1.7% of the sample, which has roughly 250,000 clones, about 88% seen once. The sample comprised PBMCs or T cells enriched from blood (not recorded which). The clonotype was recovered from a woman aged 45-60 years who had recovered from COVID-19.

The DNA for the CDR3 is TGCGCCAGCAGCTCCTCCGGGACTAGCGGGGTAACTGAGCAGTTCTTC. Translated: CASSSSGTSGVTEQFF. The chain combines TRBV5-1 with TRBJ2-1, with TRBD2 matching over 13 bases. The V and J ends lost 3 bases and 9 bases, in that order; junction bases with no gene match: 9. Germline V gene data show CDR1 as SGHRS and CDR2 as YFSETQ. This CDR3 has 16 amino acids.